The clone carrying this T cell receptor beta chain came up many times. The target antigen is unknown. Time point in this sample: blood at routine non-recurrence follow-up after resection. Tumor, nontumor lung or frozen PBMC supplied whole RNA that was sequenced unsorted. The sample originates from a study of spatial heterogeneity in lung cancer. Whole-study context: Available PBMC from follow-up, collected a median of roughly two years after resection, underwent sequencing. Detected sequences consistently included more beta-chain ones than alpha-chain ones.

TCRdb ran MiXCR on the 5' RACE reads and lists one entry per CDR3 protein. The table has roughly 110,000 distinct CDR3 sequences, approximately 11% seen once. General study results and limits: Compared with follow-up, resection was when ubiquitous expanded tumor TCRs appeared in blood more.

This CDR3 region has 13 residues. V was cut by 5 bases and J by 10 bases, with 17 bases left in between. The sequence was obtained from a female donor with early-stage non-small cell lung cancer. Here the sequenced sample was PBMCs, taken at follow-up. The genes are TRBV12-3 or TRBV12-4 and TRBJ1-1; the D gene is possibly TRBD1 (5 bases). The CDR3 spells CASSPGPPMRAFF. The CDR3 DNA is TGTGCCAGCAGTCCGGGACCACCGATGAGAGCTTTCTTT.